These 9 T cell receptor beta chains share one sample of origin, sequenced in a study of blood T cell repertoires in COVID-19. Some clones are missing from TCRdb's copy, which holds only in-frame ones; the method was immunoSEQ multiplex PCR. The sample yields over 350,000 clones, roughly 89% seen once. Sequencing was done on a sample of peripheral blood. The origin of the receptors is a woman aged 25 to 39 with acute or convalescent COVID-19.

This rearrangement joins TRBV9 to TRBJ2-2, with no clear D. Germline V lookup: CDR1 SGDLS, CDR2 YYNGEE. The germline V and J ends were trimmed by 3 bases and 2 bases, with 8 bases remaining between them. This CDR3 spans 14 amino acids. The DNA of the CDR3 is TGTGCCAGCAGCGCCAACTCTAACACCGGGGAGCTGTTTTTT. This translates into CASSANSNTGELFF.

The V and J genes are TRBV6-5 and TRBJ2-1, with 9 positions matching TRBD1. Trimming removed 7 bases from V and 8 bases from J; junction bases left unmatched: 12. From germline, CDR1 is MNHEY and CDR2 SVGAGI. CDR3 length: 15 residues. The CDR3, as DNA: TGTGCCAGCAACAAGGGGACAGGGTTTGTCGATGAGCAGTTCTTC. It encodes CASNKGTGFVDEQFF.

The chain recombines TRBV5-1 with TRBJ2-3; 8 nucleotides match TRBD1. V was pared by 3 bases and J by 6 bases, with 12 bases of the junction left unmatched. This CDR3 has 16 residues. Germline V CDR1 and CDR2: SGHRS, YFSETQ. DNA for the CDR3: TGCGCCAGCAGCTGGACTTTAGGACAGGGTTTCGATACGCAGTATTTT. Amino acids: CASSWTLGQGFDTQYF.

In DNA form, the CDR3 reads TGCGCCAGCAGCTCCCGGGACAGGACGGGGGAGCTGTTTTTT. It codes for CASSSRDRTGELFF. The chain recombines TRBV5-1 with TRBJ2-2; the match to TRBD1 covers 8 bases. The CDR3 length is 14 residues. Germline CDR1 reads SGHRS; CDR2 reads YFSETQ. After removal of 3 bases from V and 8 bases from J, the junction contained 6 bases not matched to a gene.

Only one count was recorded for this clone. The chain joins TRBV2 to TRBJ2-7; tentative D call: TRBD1 (5 bases). V lost 7 bases, J lost 1 base, and 14 bases lay in between. In germline, CDR1 is SNHLY, CDR2 FYNNEI. The CDR3 contains 14 residues. DNA for the CDR3: TGTGCCAGCACACCATTTGGGGCTTCCTACGAGCAGTACTTC. Its protein is CASTPFGASYEQYF.

Remarks on this clone: This sample also contains other DNA sequences that code for the same CDR3. The gene calls are TRBV20-1 and TRBJ2-7; the D gene is possibly TRBD1 (5 bases). This CDR3 has 11 residues. V lost 5 bases to trimming and J lost 3 bases, with 8 bases between them. The V gene's germline CDR1 is DFQATT and CDR2 SNEGSKA (reference sequence). The DNA of the CDR3 is TGCAGTGCTTCAGACAGCTACGAGCAGTACTTC. Residues: CSASDSYEQYF.

The chain carries TRBV18 and TRBJ1-6; D unclear. The V end lost 3 bases, the J end lost 9 bases, and 15 bases lay between the germline ends. The CDR3 consists of 15 residues. From germline, CDR1 is KGHSH and CDR2 LQKENI. The CDR3 region has the DNA TGTGCCAGCTCACCCGAGGGATTAACGGGTTCACCCCTCCACTTT. It codes for CASSPEGLTGSPLHF.

The chain recombines TRBV5-4 with TRBJ1-2; 9 positions match TRBD1. V was pared by 0 bases and J by 4 bases, with 1 base of the junction left unmatched. This CDR3 has 14 residues. Germline loops: CDR1 SGHNT, CDR2 YYREEE (reference sequence). The DNA of the CDR3 is TGTGCCAGCAGCTTGGCGGACAGGGGCTATGGCTACACCTTC. This codes for CASSLADRGYGYTF. The full variable domain, completed using reference TRBV5-4 and TRBJ1-2, is ETGVTQSPTHLIKTRGQQVTLRCSSQSGHNTVSWYQQALGQGPQFIFQYYREEENGRGNFPPRFSGLQFPNYSSELNVNALELDDSALYLCASSLADRGYGYTFGSGTRLTVV.

J is TRBJ2-2 and V is TRBV9; 8 bases line up with TRBD1. Germline values: CDR1 SGDLS, CDR2 YYNGEE. CDR3 length: 17 residues. V lost 0 bases, J lost 4 bases, and 8 bases stayed unmatched. Written as DNA, the CDR3 is TGTGCCAGCAGCGTAGGAGGGGGGACAGGTTTCACCGGGGAGCTGTTTTTT. The encoded protein is CASSVGGGTGFTGELFF.